This T cell receptor beta chain came from a study of neurological immune-mediated disorders. Looking at the study overall: Of the approximately 34 patients who had multiple sclerosis, around 31 had the relapsing-remitting form and 3 had the secondary progressive form.

TCRdb passed the 5' RACE reads through MiXCR, listing each CDR3 protein once. Counted here are nearly 60,000 distinct CDR3 sequences, about 3.2% occurring once; the ten biggest clones make up roughly 7%. Ten or more counts support this clonotype. Its matching antigen is unknown. The study, taken as a whole, reports: The repertoires of 18 of 34 multiple sclerosis patients fell into one related-CDR3 cluster (a possible signature) under phylogenetic grouping.

The germline V gene encodes CDR1 MDHEN and CDR2 SYDVKM. The length of the CDR3 is 14 residues. Between the trimmed V and J ends, which lost 3 bases and 7 bases, there was a span of 15 bases. The sample comprised PBMCs. The chain has TRBV28 and TRBJ2-5, with unresolved D. The clonotype was recovered from a woman aged 55-70 years with multiple sclerosis. The CDR3 loop is CASSFPRTSPTQYF. CDR3 DNA: TGTGCCAGCAGTTTCCCTAGGACGTCTCCGACCCAGTACTTC.